Listed below are T cell receptor beta chains from one sample, sequenced in a study of blood T cell repertoires in COVID-19. Profiling relied on immunoSEQ multiplex PCR, and the TCRdb table lists in-frame clones only, not all of them. The table includes under 150,000 clones, around 80% detected once. Sequencing was carried out using peripheral blood. These receptors were obtained from a man older than 75 with acute or convalescent COVID-19. Each CDR3 is given with its conserved first and last residue. A D gene is named only where the DNA matches it firmly. Expanded clones get a size class; other rows say once, few or many, or leave the size out.

clone_size	v_call	d_call	j_call	cdr3_length	cdr3_nt	cdr3_aa
once	TRBV29-1	-	TRBJ1-2	15	TGCAGCGTTAGAAGGTTAGGACAGAAGAACTATGGCTACACCTTC	CSVRRLGQKNYGYTF
once	TRBV2	-	TRBJ1-4	13	TGTGCCAGCGTCCGTGCAACTAATGAAAAACTGTTTTTT	CASVRATNEKLFF
-	TRBV7-2	TRBD1	TRBJ1-6	14	TGTGCCAGCAGCCAGGGACAGGGAAATTCACCCCTCCACTTT	CASSQGQGNSPLHF
-	TRBV6-2/TRBV6-3	-	TRBJ1-5	17	TGTGCCAGCAGTCCGGAGATTCGGACAGAACCCAATCAGCCCCAGCATTTT	CASSPEIRTEPNQPQHF
-	TRBV6-5	TRBD1	TRBJ1-2	15	TGTGCCAGCAAAGCGGGACAGGGGGCGCGGTATGGCTACACCTTC	CASKAGQGARYGYTF
few	TRBV19	-	TRBJ2-1	15	TGTGCCACCAACCTGGGGTCAACAGGGTCCAATGAGCAGTTCTTC	CATNLGSTGSNEQFF
-	TRBV4-1	-	TRBJ1-1	13	TGCGCCAGCAGCCAAGAGCGGAACACTGAAGCTTTCTTT	CASSQERNTEAFF
-	TRBV10-3	-	TRBJ2-5	14	TGTGCCATCAGTGACCTTGGCGGCTCGGGGACCCAGTACTTC	CAISDLGGSGTQYF
-	TRBV19	-	TRBJ1-1	13	TGTGCCAGTAGTATTGGGACAAACACTGAAGCTTTCTTT	CASSIGTNTEAFF
-	TRBV4-2	-	TRBJ2-3	15	TGTGCCAGCAGCCAAGTCGCTAGCCCCACAGATACGCAGTATTTT	CASSQVASPTDTQYF
-	TRBV18	-	TRBJ1-5	14	TGTGCCAGCTCACCAGGGCAGACCAATCAGCCCCAGCATTTT	CASSPGQTNQPQHF
-	TRBV5-1	-	TRBJ1-4	16	TGCGCCAGCAGCTTGGGGTTTGGGGCTACTAATGAAAAACTGTTTTTT	CASSLGFGATNEKLFF
-	TRBV3-1/TRBV3-2	-	TRBJ1-3	14	TGTGCCAGCAGCCAAGAGGGGGGTGGAAACACCATATATTTT	CASSQEGGGNTIYF
-	TRBV7-3	-	TRBJ2-1	14	TGTGCCAGCAGCCCGAGAGGCAACCCCAATGAGCAGTTCTTC	CASSPRGNPNEQFF
-	TRBV6-5	TRBD1	TRBJ2-5	14	TGTGCCAGCAGCCCCGACAGGGAACAAGAGACCCAGTACTTC	CASSPDREQETQYF
-	TRBV30	TRBD1	TRBJ1-1	16	TGTGCCTGGAGTACCCCGCCGACAGGGGTAAGCACTGAAGCTTTCTTT	CAWSTPPTGVSTEAFF
once	TRBV9	-	TRBJ1-2	14	TGTGCCAGCAGCGTAGCTCGGGGGATCTATGGCTACACCTTC	CASSVARGIYGYTF
-	TRBV27	TRBD1	TRBJ1-6	16	TGTGCCAGCAGTCGCACAGGGGTATCATTCAATTCACCCCTCCACTTT	CASSRTGVSFNSPLHF
once	TRBV28	TRBD1	TRBJ2-7	13	TGTGCCAGCAAAGCAGGGGGCCCCTACGAGCAGTACTTC	CASKAGGPYEQYF
-	TRBV7-2	TRBD1	TRBJ2-5	13	TGTGCCAGCGGAGACAGGGTCAGGGAGACCCAGTACTTC	CASGDRVRETQYF
-	TRBV28	-	TRBJ2-5	12	TGTGCCAGCAGTTCACAGGGAGAGACCCAGTACTTC	CASSSQGETQYF
-	TRBV28	TRBD1	TRBJ2-1	15	TGTGCCAGCAGTACCAACAGGGGCCTGGGGAATGAGCAGTTCTTC	CASSTNRGLGNEQFF
-	TRBV9	-	TRBJ2-2	15	TGTGCCAGCAGTTCTAGTGGGTCGAACACCGGGGAGCTGTTTTTT	CASSSSGSNTGELFF
-	TRBV4-2	-	TRBJ1-1	14	TGTGCCAGCAGCCCCGGGGGGGGTTACACTGAAGCTTTCTTT	CASSPGGGYTEAFF
-	TRBV4-2	TRBD2	TRBJ2-3	18	TGTGCCAGCAGCCTAAGGGGCACTAGCGGGGTTAGCACAGATACGCAGTATTTT	CASSLRGTSGVSTDTQYF
-	TRBV15	-	TRBJ1-1	14	TGTGCCACCAGCGGTAGCAGGGGCTGGACTGAAGCTTTCTTT	CATSGSRGWTEAFF
-	TRBV28	TRBD1	TRBJ1-4	16	TGTGCCAGCAGTTTATTAGACAGGGGGGCTAATGAAAAACTGTTTTTT	CASSLLDRGANEKLFF
-	TRBV19	-	TRBJ1-6	13	TGTGCCAGTAGTATTCGTGAGAATTCACCCCTCCACTTT	CASSIRENSPLHF
-	TRBV28	-	TRBJ2-5	15	TGTGCCAGCAGCTCCCCCACAGGGAACCAAGAGACCCAGTACTTC	CASSSPTGNQETQYF
-	TRBV2	TRBD1	TRBJ2-6	17	TGTGCCAGCACCCGGACAGGGGCCCCCTCTGGGGCCAACGTCCTGACTTTC	CASTRTGAPSGANVLTF
-	TRBV9	-	TRBJ2-7	16	TGTGCCAGCAGCCTGGGAGACAGGGCCGTCGGGGGCGAGCAGTACTTC	CASSLGDRAVGGEQYF
-	TRBV19	-	TRBJ1-4	15	TGTGCCAGTAGTAGAACAGGGACAACTAATGAAAAACTGTTTTTT	CASSRTGTTNEKLFF
-	TRBV7-9	-	TRBJ2-2	15	TGTGCCAGCAGCTTATTCGCGGGTAACACCGGGGAGCTGTTTTTT	CASSLFAGNTGELFF
-	TRBV28	TRBD2	TRBJ2-2	14	TGTGCCAGCACTTTGGCGGGAGACACCGGGGAGCTGTTTTTT	CASTLAGDTGELFF
many	TRBV2	-	TRBJ1-3	14	TGTGCCAGCAGTACGACAGAAGCTGGAAACACCATATATTTT	CASSTTEAGNTIYF
once	TRBV3-1/TRBV3-2	-	TRBJ1-2	14	TGTGCCAGCAGCCAGGGGCCCCCTAACTATGGCTACACCTTC	CASSQGPPNYGYTF
-	TRBV18	TRBD1	TRBJ2-2	15	TGTGCCAGCTCACTCGGACAGGGGAACACCGGGGAGCTGTTTTTT	CASSLGQGNTGELFF